The text below deals with one T cell receptor (beta chain). V was trimmed by 0 bases and J by 9 bases, leaving 15 bases between them. This CDR3 has 15 residues. Germline CDR1 and CDR2: MGHRA and YSYEKL. Original handling: Nucleated cell counts were estimated from reference gene primer amplification. Generated by immunoSEQ multiplex PCR, the TCRdb table keeps only in-frame clones and is missing some. That table is the source of V, J and clone size, and D and trimming were worked out from the DNA. The table records around 320,000 clones, around 90% of them present only once. This entry belongs to a study of blood T cell repertoires in COVID-19.

This chain links TRBV4-1 with TRBJ1-5; D not resolved. The TCR was taken from a woman under 30 with acute COVID-19. Sequencing was carried out using PBMCs or T cells enriched from blood (not recorded which). The CDR3 nucleotides are TGCGCCAGCAGCCAAGATGGGAGCGATTCTTGGCCCCAGCATTTT. As protein: CASSQDGSDSWPQHF.